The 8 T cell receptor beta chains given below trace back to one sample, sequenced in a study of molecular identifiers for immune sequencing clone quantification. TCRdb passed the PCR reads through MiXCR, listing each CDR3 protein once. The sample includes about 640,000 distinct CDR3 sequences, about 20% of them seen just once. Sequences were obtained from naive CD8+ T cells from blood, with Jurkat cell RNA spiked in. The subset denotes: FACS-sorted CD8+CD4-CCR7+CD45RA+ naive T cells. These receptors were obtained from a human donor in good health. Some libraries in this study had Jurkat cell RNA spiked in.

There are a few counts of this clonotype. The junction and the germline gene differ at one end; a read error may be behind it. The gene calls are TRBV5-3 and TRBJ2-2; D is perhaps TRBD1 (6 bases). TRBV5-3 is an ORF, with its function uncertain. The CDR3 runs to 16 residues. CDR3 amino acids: CASSLGDNDGTGELFF. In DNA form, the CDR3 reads TGTGCCAGCAGCTTGGGGGACAACGATGGCACCGGGGAGCTGTTTTTT.

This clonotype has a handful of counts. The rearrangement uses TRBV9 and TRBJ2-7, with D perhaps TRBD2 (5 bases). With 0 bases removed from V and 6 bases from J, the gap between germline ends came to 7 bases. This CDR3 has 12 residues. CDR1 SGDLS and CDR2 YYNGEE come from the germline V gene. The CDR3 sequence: CASSVGESEQYF. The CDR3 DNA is TGTGCCAGCAGCGTAGGGGAGAGCGAGCAGTACTTC.

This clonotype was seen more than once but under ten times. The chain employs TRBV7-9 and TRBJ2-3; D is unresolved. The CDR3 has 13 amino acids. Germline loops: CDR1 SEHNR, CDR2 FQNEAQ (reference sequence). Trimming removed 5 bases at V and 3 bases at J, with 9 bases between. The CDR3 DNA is TGTGCCAGCAGCCTCGAATTGACAGATACGCAGTATTTT. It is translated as CASSLELTDTQYF.

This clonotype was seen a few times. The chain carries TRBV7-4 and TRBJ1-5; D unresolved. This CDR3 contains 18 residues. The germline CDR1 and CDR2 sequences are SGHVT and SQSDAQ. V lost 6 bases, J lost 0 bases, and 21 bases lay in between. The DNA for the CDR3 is TGTGCCAGCAGACGTCCCGGGCCCTACTCCCTTAGCAATCAGCCCCAGCATTTT. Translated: CASRRPGPYSLSNQPQHF.

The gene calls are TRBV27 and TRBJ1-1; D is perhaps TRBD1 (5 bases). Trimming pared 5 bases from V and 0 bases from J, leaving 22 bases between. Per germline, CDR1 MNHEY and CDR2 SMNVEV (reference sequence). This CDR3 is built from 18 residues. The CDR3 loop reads CASSPLSVIGAMNTEAFF. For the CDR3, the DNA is TGTGCCAGCAGTCCACTCTCCGTAATAGGGGCAATGAACACTGAAGCTTTCTTT.

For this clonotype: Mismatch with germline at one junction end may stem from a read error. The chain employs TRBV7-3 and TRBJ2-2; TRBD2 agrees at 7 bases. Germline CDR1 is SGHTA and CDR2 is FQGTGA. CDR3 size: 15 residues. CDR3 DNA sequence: TGTGCCTGCAGCTTAACGGGCGGGGGTTCCGGGGAGCTGTTTTTT. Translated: CACSLTGGGSGELFF.

CDR3 sequence reads: CASSFGPTSYGYTF. DNA of the CDR3: TGTGCCAGCAGTTTCGGTCCCACCTCATATGGCTACACCTTC. The chain carries TRBV7-3 and TRBJ1-2, with D unresolved. V was pared by 6 bases and J by 5 bases, with 16 bases between. The CDR3 consists of 14 residues. CDR1 SGHTA and CDR2 FQGTGA come from the germline V gene.

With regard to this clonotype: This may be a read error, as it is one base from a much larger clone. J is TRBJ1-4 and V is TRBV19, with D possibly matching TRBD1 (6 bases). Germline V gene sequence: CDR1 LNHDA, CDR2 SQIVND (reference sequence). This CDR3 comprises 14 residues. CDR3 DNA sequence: TGTGCCAGTGGAACAGGACAGATTAATGAAAACCTGTTTTTT. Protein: CASGTGQINENLFF.